The following is a TCR beta chain sequence with its context. Its cognate antigen is unknown. CDR3-region Arm-PCR and iRepertoire HTBI primers produced the TCR beta libraries. MiXCR was run by TCRdb on the multiplex PCR reads, yielding one entry per CDR3 protein. Of around 510,000 distinct CDR3 sequences in the sample, around 20% were seen once. The CDR3 is made up of 12 amino acids. Germline V gene sequence: CDR1 DFQATT, CDR2 SNEGSKA (reference sequence). Between the trimmed V and J ends, which lost 0 bases and 3 bases, there was a span of 5 bases. Described time point: persistent/refractory GD, antithyroid drugs over 5 years with positive TRAb. PBMC RNA served as the TCR library source. Approximately 10-milliliter peripheral blood samples went into EDTA tubes. This entry comes from a study of regulatory T cells in long-lasting Graves disease. Study outcomes and limitations: Persistent disease was associated with favored TRBV28 usage and with favored use of TRBJ1-2 and TRBJ2-5. Accuracy may have suffered from the small sample size. Fewer public clonotypes were shared by new patients (approximately 1,000) than by persistent patients (2,741).

The clonotype originates from a female donor with Graves disease. The source was peripheral blood mononuclear cells (PBMCs), collected when the disease was refractory, from a patient treated with antithyroid drugs. The rearrangement joins TRBV20-1 to TRBJ2-5; no clear D. The CDR3 is CSARDLEETQYF. The DNA of the CDR3 is TGCAGTGCTAGAGATCTCGAAGAGACCCAGTACTTC.